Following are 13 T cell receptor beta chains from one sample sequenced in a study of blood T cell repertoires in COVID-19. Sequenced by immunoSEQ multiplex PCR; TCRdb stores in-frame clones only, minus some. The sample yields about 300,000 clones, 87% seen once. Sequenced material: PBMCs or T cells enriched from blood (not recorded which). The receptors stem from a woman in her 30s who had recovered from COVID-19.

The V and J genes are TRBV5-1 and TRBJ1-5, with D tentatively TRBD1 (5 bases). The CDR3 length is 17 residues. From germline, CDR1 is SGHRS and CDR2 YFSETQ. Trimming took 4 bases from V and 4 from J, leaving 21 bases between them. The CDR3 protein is CASSPGGVTDLNQPQHF. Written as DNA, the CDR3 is TGCGCCAGCAGCCCGGGAGGGGTTACAGATCTGAATCAGCCCCAGCATTTT.

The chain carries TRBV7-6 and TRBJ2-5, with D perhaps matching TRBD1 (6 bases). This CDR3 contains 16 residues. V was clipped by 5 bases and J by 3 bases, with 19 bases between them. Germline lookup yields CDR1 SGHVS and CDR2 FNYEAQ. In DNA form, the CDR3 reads TGTGCCAGCAGCCTCGCCCCGACAGGCTCGGAAGAGACCCAGTACTTC. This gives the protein CASSLAPTGSEETQYF.

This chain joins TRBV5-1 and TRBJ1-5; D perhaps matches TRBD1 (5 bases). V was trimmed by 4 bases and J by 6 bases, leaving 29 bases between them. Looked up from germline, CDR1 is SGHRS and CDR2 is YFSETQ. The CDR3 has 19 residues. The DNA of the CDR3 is TGCGCCAGCAGCGGACCCGGGACTCTAGAAAAAAGACGGTGTCAGCCCCAGCATTTT. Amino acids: CASSGPGTLEKRRCQPQHF.

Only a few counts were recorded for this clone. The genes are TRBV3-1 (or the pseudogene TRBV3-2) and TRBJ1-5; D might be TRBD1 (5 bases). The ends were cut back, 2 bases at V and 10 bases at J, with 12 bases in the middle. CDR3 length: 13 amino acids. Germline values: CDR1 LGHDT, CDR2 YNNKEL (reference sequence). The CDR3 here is CASSQRPTGPQHF. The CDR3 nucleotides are TGTGCCAGCAGCCAACGGCCCACAGGCCCCCAGCATTTT.

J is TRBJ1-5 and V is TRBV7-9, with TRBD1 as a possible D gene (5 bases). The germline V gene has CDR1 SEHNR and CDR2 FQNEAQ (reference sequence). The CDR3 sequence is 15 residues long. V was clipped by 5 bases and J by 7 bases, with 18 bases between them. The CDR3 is CASSPGRGYGQPQHF. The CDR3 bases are TGTGCCAGCAGCCCCGGGAGGGGATACGGGCAGCCCCAGCATTTT.

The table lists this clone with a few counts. This CDR3 is CASSFRRQGAGNTIYF. CDR3 in DNA: TGTGCCAGTAGTTTTCGAAGACAGGGGGCTGGAAACACCATATATTTT. The chain couples TRBV19 to TRBJ1-3, with 9 bases identical to TRBD1. This CDR3 is 16 amino acids long. Per germline, CDR1 LNHDA and CDR2 SQIVND (reference sequence). V shed 5 bases, J shed 2 bases, and the junction held 7 bases outside the gene matches. Full variable domain (outside the CDR3, taken from reference TRBV19 and TRBJ1-3): DGGITQSPKYLFRKEGQNVTLSCEQNLNHDAMYWYRQDPGQGLRLIYYSQIVNDFQKGDIAEGYSVSREKKESFPLTVTSAQKNPTAFYLCASSFRRQGAGNTIYFGEGSWLTVV.

CDR3 protein: CASSKRPRQGNQPQHF. The CDR3 nucleotides are TGTGCCAGCAGCAAAAGACCCAGGCAGGGCAATCAGCCCCAGCATTTT. This rearrangement joins TRBV21-1 to TRBJ1-5; the tabulated D call, TRBD1, remains unverified against the DNA. TRBV21-1 is a documented pseudogene. This CDR3 is built from 16 residues.

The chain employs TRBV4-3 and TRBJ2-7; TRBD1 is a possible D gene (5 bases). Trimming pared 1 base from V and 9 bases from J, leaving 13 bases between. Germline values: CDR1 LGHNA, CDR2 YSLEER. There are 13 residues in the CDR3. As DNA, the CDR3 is TGCGCCAGCAGCCAAGGGTTTCAGGGTTTGCAGTACTTC. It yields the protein CASSQGFQGLQYF.

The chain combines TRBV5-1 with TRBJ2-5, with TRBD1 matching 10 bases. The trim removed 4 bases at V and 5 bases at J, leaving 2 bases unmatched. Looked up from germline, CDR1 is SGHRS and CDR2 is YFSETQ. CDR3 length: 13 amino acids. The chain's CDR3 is CASSGTGVETQYF. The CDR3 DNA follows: TGCGCCAGCAGCGGGACAGGGGTGGAGACCCAGTACTTC. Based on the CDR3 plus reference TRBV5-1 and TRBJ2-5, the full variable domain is KAGVTQTPRYLIKTRGQQVTLSCSPISGHRSVSWYQQTPGQGLQFLFEYFSETQRNKGNFPGRFSGRQFSNSRSEMNVSTLELGDSALYLCASSGTGVETQYFGPGTRLLVL.

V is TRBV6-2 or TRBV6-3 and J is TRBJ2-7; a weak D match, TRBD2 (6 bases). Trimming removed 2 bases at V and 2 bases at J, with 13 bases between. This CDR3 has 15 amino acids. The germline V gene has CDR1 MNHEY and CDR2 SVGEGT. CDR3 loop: CASSYDRDSAYEQYF. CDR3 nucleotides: TGTGCCAGCAGTTACGACCGGGACTCCGCCTACGAGCAGTACTTC.

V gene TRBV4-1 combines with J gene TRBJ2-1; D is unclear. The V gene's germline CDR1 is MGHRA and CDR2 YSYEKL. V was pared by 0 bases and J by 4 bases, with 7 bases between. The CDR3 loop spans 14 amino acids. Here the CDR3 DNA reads TGCGCCAGCAGCCAAGAATACGGGTACAATGAGCAGTTCTTC. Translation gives CASSQEYGYNEQFF.

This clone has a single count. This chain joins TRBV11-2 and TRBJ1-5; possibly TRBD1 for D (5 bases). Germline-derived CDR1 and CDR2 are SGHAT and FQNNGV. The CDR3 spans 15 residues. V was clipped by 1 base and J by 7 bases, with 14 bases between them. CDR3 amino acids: CASSLGGLGHQPQHF. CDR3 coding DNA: TGTGCCAGCAGCTTAGGGGGCTTAGGGCACCAGCCCCAGCATTTT. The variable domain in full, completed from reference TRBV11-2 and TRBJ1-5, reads EAGVAQSPRYKIIEKRQSVAFWCNPISGHATLYWYQQILGQGPKLLIQFQNNGVVDDSQLPKDRFSAERLKGVDSTLKIQPAKLEDSAVYLCASSLGGLGHQPQHFGDGTRLSIL.

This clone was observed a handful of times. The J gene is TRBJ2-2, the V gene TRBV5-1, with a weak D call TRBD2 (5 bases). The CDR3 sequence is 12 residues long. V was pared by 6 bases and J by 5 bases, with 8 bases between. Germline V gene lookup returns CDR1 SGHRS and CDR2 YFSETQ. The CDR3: CASNGGTGELFF. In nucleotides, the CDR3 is TGCGCCAGCAATGGCGGGACCGGGGAGCTGTTTTTT.